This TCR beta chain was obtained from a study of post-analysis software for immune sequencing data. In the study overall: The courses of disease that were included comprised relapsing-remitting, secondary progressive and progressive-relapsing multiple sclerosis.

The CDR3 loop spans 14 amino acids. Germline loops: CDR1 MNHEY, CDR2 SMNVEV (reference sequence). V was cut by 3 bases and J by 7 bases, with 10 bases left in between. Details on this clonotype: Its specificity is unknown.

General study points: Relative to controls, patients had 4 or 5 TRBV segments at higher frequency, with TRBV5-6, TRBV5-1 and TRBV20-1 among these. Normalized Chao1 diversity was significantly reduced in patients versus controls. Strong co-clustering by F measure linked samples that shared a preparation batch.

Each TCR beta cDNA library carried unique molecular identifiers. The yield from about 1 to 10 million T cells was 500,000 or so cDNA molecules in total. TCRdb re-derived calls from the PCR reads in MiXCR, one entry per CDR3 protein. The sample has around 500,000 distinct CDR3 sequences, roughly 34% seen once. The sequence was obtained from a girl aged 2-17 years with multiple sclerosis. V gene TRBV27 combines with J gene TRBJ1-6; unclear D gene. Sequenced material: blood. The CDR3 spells CASSFLQENSPLHF. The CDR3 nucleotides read TGTGCCAGCAGTTTCTTGCAGGAGAATTCACCCCTCCACTTT.